One and the same sample provided the 2 T cell receptor beta chains below, sequenced in a study of T cell responses to AZD1222 COVID-19 vaccine. Sequenced by immunoSEQ multiplex PCR; TCRdb stores in-frame clones only, minus some. The sample comprises about 59,000 clones, roughly nine tenths of which are singletons, and roughly 6.1% rests with the top ten. The material sequenced was peripheral blood, taken 28 days after the second AZD1222 dose. Every receptor here comes from an adult who received the AZD1222 COVID-19 vaccine.

A few counts support this clone. The gene calls are TRBV5-1 and TRBJ2-7; 8 nucleotides agree with TRBD2. The CDR3 has 15 amino acids. J gave up 0 bases and V 0 bases, and 2 bases lay outside the gene matches. Germline V CDR1 and CDR2: SGHRS, YFSETQ. CDR3 sequence (DNA): TGCGCCAGCAGCTTGGGGACTAGCAGCTCCTACGAGCAGTACTTC. Its translation: CASSLGTSSSYEQYF.

The chain links TRBV15 to TRBJ1-1, with D possibly TRBD1 on 5 matching bases. Trimming stripped 6 bases from V and 6 bases from J, with 20 bases between. The germline gives CDR1 LNHNV, CDR2 YYDKDF (reference sequence). The CDR3 contains 15 residues. This CDR3 is CATSYKSWGISEAFF. In DNA, the CDR3 is TGTGCCACCAGTTATAAGAGTTGGGGGATCTCTGAAGCTTTCTTT.